The next 29 T cell receptor beta chains were all read from a single sample in a study of blood T cell repertoires in COVID-19 (dated by TCRdb to about 2020). The library was prepared using the immunoSEQ multiplex PCR assay. TCRdb limited this immuneACCESS table to in-frame rearrangements with V and J called. A share of clones is missing; checked studies link under half to unresolved V genes, and the rest is unexplained. Present in this sample are 90,000 to 120,000 clones, 75% to 95% of which were seen just once. The top ten constitute 5.5% to 7% of the sample. Sequenced sample: peripheral blood. All receptors come from a human donor in a cohort sampled during active COVID-19.

This clone was seen only a few times. The rearrangement joins TRBV2 to TRBJ1-2; unclear D gene. This CDR3 comprises 15 residues. Deletions cut 0 bases from V and 8 bases from J, with 16 bases between. CDR1 is SNHLY, CDR2 FYNNEI, per germline. The CDR3 loop reads CASSEAPPRSEGYTF. The CDR3 DNA reads as TGTGCCAGCAGTGAAGCCCCCCCCCGGAGCGAAGGCTACACCTTC.

The chain combines TRBV6-5 with TRBJ1-4; TRBD1 is a possible D gene (5 bases). CDR3 length equals 14 residues. Trimming pared 2 bases from V and 8 bases from J, leaving 12 bases between. Germline loops: CDR1 MNHEY, CDR2 SVGAGI. The CDR3 sequence is CASSYGGASEKLFF. The CDR3 DNA follows: TGTGCCAGCAGTTACGGAGGGGCCAGCGAAAAACTGTTTTTT.

This clone was seen a single time. Here the CDR3 DNA reads TGCGCCAGCAGCCTCGGACAGGGGAGCACAGATACGCAGTATTTT. It encodes CASSLGQGSTDTQYF. This chain uses TRBV5-1 with TRBJ2-3; the match to TRBD1 covers 9 bases. Per the germline V gene, CDR1 is SGHRS and CDR2 is YFSETQ. The CDR3 covers 15 residues. The V and J ends lost 4 bases and 0 bases, in that order; junction bases with no gene match: 3.

The chain joins TRBV30 to TRBJ1-4; D possibly corresponds to TRBD1 (6 bases). In germline, CDR1 is GTSNPN, CDR2 SVGIG (reference sequence). V lost 0 bases, J lost 3 bases, and 11 bases lay in between. The CDR3 is made up of 15 amino acids. The CDR3 DNA reads TGTGCCTGGAGTGTAATCCAGGGGTCTAATGAAAAACTGTTTTTT. Protein sequence: CAWSVIQGSNEKLFF.

The chain employs TRBV30 and TRBJ2-5; 8 bases align to TRBD1. After removal of 2 bases from V and 5 bases from J, the junction contained 4 bases not matched to a gene. From germline, CDR1 is GTSNPN and CDR2 SVGIG (reference sequence). The CDR3 has 13 residues. The CDR3 loop is CAWSKDRAETQYF. CDR3 DNA: TGTGCCTGGAGTAAGGACAGGGCGGAGACCCAGTACTTC.

Concerning this clone: The junction does not match germline at one end; this may be a read error. The genes are TRBV5-1 and TRBJ2-7, with 11 bases identical to TRBD2. The V gene's germline CDR1 is SGHRS and CDR2 YFSETQ. This CDR3 contains 16 residues. The CDR3 nucleotides read TGCGCCAGCAGCTTGGCCGGAGAGCTAGCGGGAGGATCGGCTCGCTTC. Translation: CASSLAGELAGGSARF.

The chain joins TRBV27 to TRBJ1-6; the match to TRBD1 covers 7 bases. The CDR3 length is 14 residues. With V trimmed by 5 bases and J by 9 bases, 7 bases remained unmatched. Germline V lookup: CDR1 MNHEY, CDR2 SMNVEV (reference sequence). The CDR3 DNA reads as TGTGCCAGCAGTCTGAGACAGGGCAGTTCACCCCTCCACTTT. Amino acids: CASSLRQGSSPLHF.

V and J are TRBV5-6 and TRBJ2-7; tentatively, D is TRBD1 (6 bases). Looked up from germline, CDR1 is SGHDT and CDR2 is YYEEEE. Trimming shortened V by 0 bases and J by 0 bases, and 13 bases separated the two germline ends. This CDR3 contains 16 residues. The CDR3 nucleotides are TGTGCCAGCAGCTTGGGAGGGGACACCAACTCCTACGAGCAGTACTTC. It translates to CASSLGGDTNSYEQYF.

The V gene is TRBV4-2, the J gene TRBJ2-1, with D possibly being TRBD1 (5 bases). The CDR3 has 16 amino acids. Trimming left V 0 bases short and J 2 bases short, with 11 bases between. CDR1 is LGHNA, CDR2 YNFKEQ, per germline. CDR3 residues: CASSQDLRGTYNEQFF. CDR3 bases: TGTGCCAGCAGCCAAGATCTAAGGGGTACCTACAATGAGCAGTTCTTC.

The chain uses TRBV5-6 and TRBJ1-1; 7 bases agree with TRBD1. The germline V gene has CDR1 SGHDT and CDR2 YYEEEE. The length of the CDR3 is 15 residues. Trimming took 0 bases from V and 1 from J; bases not matched to a gene: 3. CDR3 in amino acids: CASSLDGTANTEAFF. The DNA for the CDR3 is TGTGCCAGCAGCTTGGATGGGACAGCGAACACTGAAGCTTTCTTT.

CDR3 sequence: CATSRAGLAGTDTQYF. The CDR3 DNA follows: TGTGCCACCAGCAGAGCGGGACTAGCGGGCACAGATACGCAGTATTTT. This chain uses TRBV15 with TRBJ2-3, with 11 bases lining up with TRBD2. Per the germline V gene, CDR1 is LNHNV and CDR2 is YYDKDF (reference sequence). This CDR3 spans 16 amino acids. The junction had 1 base not matched to a gene; V was cut back by 1 base and J by 1 base. Supplemented by reference TRBV15 and TRBJ2-3, the full variable domain reads DAMVIQNPRYQVTQFGKPVTLSCSQTLNHNVMYWYQQKSSQAPKLLFHYYDKDFNNEADTPDNFQSRRPNTSFCFLDIRSPGLGDTAMYLCATSRAGLAGTDTQYFGPGTRLTVL.

This rearrangement joins TRBV7-3 to TRBJ1-6; weak D call: TRBD1 (5 bases). The CDR3 is made up of 15 amino acids. Germline V gene sequence: CDR1 SGHTA, CDR2 FQGTGA. V lost 5 bases to trimming and J lost 8 bases, with 16 bases between them. The DNA of the CDR3 is TGTGCCAGCAGCCCAAGCGGGACCCTTGATTCACCCCTCCACTTT. It is translated as CASSPSGTLDSPLHF.

The V gene is TRBV6-1, the J gene TRBJ2-3; D remains ambiguous. V was trimmed by 0 bases and J by 9 bases, leaving 13 bases between them. Germline V gene lookup returns CDR1 MNHNS and CDR2 SASEGT. CDR3 length equals 14 residues. The CDR3 DNA reads TGTGCCAGCAGTGAAGCGCCCCCCCCTCGGACGCAGTATTTT. Amino acids: CASSEAPPPRTQYF.

The chain is built from TRBV2 and TRBJ1-3; D ambiguous. The germline V gene has CDR1 SNHLY and CDR2 FYNNEI. Trimming shortened V by 8 bases and J by 8 bases, and 19 bases separated the two germline ends. The CDR3 runs 14 residues. The CDR3 here is CASRPWGFGDTIYF. The CDR3, as DNA: TGTGCCAGCCGGCCCTGGGGATTCGGGGACACCATATATTTT. Supplemented by reference TRBV2 and TRBJ1-3, the full variable domain reads EPEVTQTPSHQVTQMGQEVILRCVPISNHLYFYWYRQILGQKVEFLVSFYNNEISEKSEIFDDQFSVERPDGSNFTLKIRSTKLEDSAMYFCASRPWGFGDTIYFGEGSWLTVV.

This clone was seen only once. The rearrangement uses TRBV9 and TRBJ2-7; D gene ambiguous. Germline V gene data show CDR1 as SGDLS and CDR2 as YYNGEE. Deletions cut 0 bases from V and 5 bases from J, with 15 bases between. This CDR3 has 15 amino acids. CDR3 protein: CASSVGSTSRDEQYF. In DNA, the CDR3 is TGTGCCAGCAGCGTAGGTAGCACGAGCCGGGACGAGCAGTACTTC. Full variable domain (remainder filled in from reference TRBV9 and TRBJ2-7): DSGVTQTPKHLITATGQRVTLRCSPRSGDLSVYWYQQSLDQGLQFLIQYYNGEERAKGNILERFSAQQFPDLHSELNLSSLELGDSALYFCASSVGSTSRDEQYFGPGTRLTVT.

The chain combines TRBV5-4 with TRBJ2-1, with 10 nucleotides matching TRBD1. Trimming cost V 0 bases and J 6 bases; bases outside gene matches: 3. CDR1 and CDR2 (germline): SGHNT, YYREEE (reference sequence). CDR3 size: 15 residues. CDR3 nucleotides: TGTGCCAGCAGCTTGGGGGACAGGGGTTCCAATGAGCAGTTCTTC. Translation: CASSLGDRGSNEQFF.

The chain is built from TRBV5-1 and TRBJ2-2, with 8 bases identical to TRBD1. V dropped 4 bases and J dropped 6; count of bases not matched to a gene: 11. Germline loops: CDR1 SGHRS, CDR2 YFSETQ. The CDR3 runs 16 residues. The CDR3 region has the DNA TGCGCCAGCAGCGGTTCGGGGACAGGAGGGCCCGGGGAGCTGTTTTTT. Its translation: CASSGSGTGGPGELFF.

The V call is TRBV4-3, the J call TRBJ2-1, with 10 bases lining up with TRBD2. Germline V CDR1 and CDR2: LGHNA, YSLEER. The CDR3 totals 15 residues. V lost 6 bases to trimming and J lost 6 bases; unmatched junction nucleotides: 8. This chain's CDR3 is CASSLSSGSTNEQFF. The CDR3 DNA sequence: TGCGCCAGCAGTCTCTCTAGCGGGAGCACCAATGAGCAGTTCTTC.

The J gene is TRBJ2-2, the V gene TRBV18; D is unresolved. Germline CDR1 is KGHSH and CDR2 is LQKENI. The ends were cut back, 3 bases at V and 7 bases at J, with 15 bases in the middle. The CDR3 runs to 15 residues. DNA of the CDR3: TGTGCCAGCTCACCCCTCCACTCTAACTACGGGGAGCTGTTTTTT. Encoded protein: CASSPLHSNYGELFF.

The genes are TRBV7-9 and TRBJ2-1; 9 positions match TRBD1. Germline V gene data show CDR1 as SEHNR and CDR2 as FQNEAQ (reference sequence). The CDR3 is 15 residues long. V shed 5 bases and J 8 bases; nucleotides not matched to a gene: 10. CDR3 region: CASSPWNRGQYEQFF. The CDR3 region has the DNA TGTGCCAGCAGCCCGTGGAACAGGGGGCAATATGAGCAGTTCTTC. The entire variable domain, with the rest obtained from reference TRBV7-9 and TRBJ2-1, is as follows: DTGVSQNPRHKITKRGQNVTFRCDPISEHNRLYWYRQTLGQGPEFLTYFQNEAQLEKSRLLSDRFSAERPKGSFSTLEIQRTEQGDSAMYLCASSPWNRGQYEQFFGPGTRLTVL.

The V call is TRBV11-3, the J call TRBJ1-1; D perhaps matches TRBD1 (5 bases). CDR1 and CDR2 from the germline V gene are SGHNT and YENEEA. V was cut by 6 bases and J by 6 bases, with 11 bases left in between. The CDR3 totals 12 residues. The CDR3 sequence is CASRRGDPEAFF. Written as DNA, the CDR3 is TGTGCCAGCAGACGGGGGGACCCTGAAGCTTTCTTT.

Concerning this clone: Within the sample, other DNA sequences also encode this same CDR3. This chain connects TRBV30 to TRBJ2-7, with a weak D call TRBD2 (6 bases). The CDR3 is made up of 13 amino acids. Germline V gene lookup returns CDR1 GTSNPN and CDR2 SVGIG (reference sequence). With 0 bases removed from V and 4 bases from J, the gap between germline ends came to 10 bases. DNA for the CDR3: TGTGCCTGGAGTGTAGGCGGAGGGTACGAGCAGTACTTC. As protein: CAWSVGGGYEQYF.

This rearrangement joins TRBV7-6 to TRBJ2-2; TRBD2 aligns across 11 bases. The CDR3 spans 16 residues. Germline values: CDR1 SGHVS, CDR2 FNYEAQ. J was trimmed by 5 bases and V by 5 bases; bases with no gene match: 7. The CDR3: CASSLHLAGGTGELFF. Here the CDR3 DNA reads TGTGCCAGCAGCCTGCATCTAGCGGGAGGAACCGGGGAGCTGTTTTTT.

The rearrangement links TRBV10-2 to TRBJ1-6; 7 nucleotides match TRBD1. The germline CDR1 and CDR2 sequences are WSHSY and SAAADI. This CDR3 has 14 amino acids. Trimming removed 7 bases from V and 9 bases from J; junction bases left unmatched: 9. This CDR3 is CASNPGTDVSPLHF. Here the CDR3 DNA reads TGCGCCAGCAACCCCGGGACAGATGTTTCACCCCTCCACTTT.

J is TRBJ1-5 and V is TRBV2; D is unclear. V lost 4 bases, J lost 4 bases, and 8 bases lay in between. Germline V gene data show CDR1 as SNHLY and CDR2 as FYNNEI. CDR3 length: 13 amino acids. The CDR3 sequence is CASSGSGNQPQHF. CDR3 nucleotides: TGTGCCAGCAGTGGTTCGGGTAATCAGCCCCAGCATTTT.

This sequence joins TRBV5-4 and TRBJ2-2; 10 positions agree with TRBD2. V gave up 4 bases and J gave up 1 base; unmatched junction bases: 10. Germline-derived CDR1 and CDR2 are SGHNT and YYREEE (reference sequence). The CDR3 totals 18 residues. The CDR3 DNA reads TGTGCCAGCAGCCCCCGACCGCCTAGCGGGAGGAACACCGGGGAGCTGTTTTTT. Its translation is CASSPRPPSGRNTGELFF.

The chain joins TRBV24-1 to TRBJ2-1; unclear D gene. The CDR3 consists of 12 residues. The V end lost 4 bases, the J end lost 7 bases, and 7 bases lay between the germline ends. The germline CDR1 and CDR2 sequences are KGHDR and SFDVKD. The chain's CDR3 is CATSEEMNEQFF. As DNA, the CDR3 is TGTGCCACCAGTGAAGAGATGAATGAGCAGTTCTTC.

The rearrangement uses TRBV11-2 and TRBJ1-1; D is possibly TRBD1 (5 bases). Germline CDR1 and CDR2: SGHAT and FQNNGV. The CDR3 length is 13 residues. With 0 bases removed from V and 11 bases from J, the gap between germline ends came to 13 bases. The CDR3 nucleotides read TGTGCCAGCAGCTTAGATGTCGCGGGGGAGGCTTTCTTT. Its translation is CASSLDVAGEAFF.

The rearrangement uses TRBV18 and TRBJ1-2, with D perhaps TRBD1 (5 bases). The V end lost 2 bases, the J end lost 8 bases, and 12 bases lay between the germline ends. Germline V lookup: CDR1 KGHSH, CDR2 LQKENI. The CDR3 is made up of 13 amino acids. CDR3 region: CASSPTGEGGYTF. The CDR3 coding sequence is TGTGCCAGCTCACCAACGGGGGAGGGCGGCTACACCTTC.